Sequencing of this T cell receptor (beta chain) was carried out in a study of shared clonotypes between healthy human individuals (dated by TCRdb to 2020 to 2021). About the study as a whole: The cohort included a few men and a couple of women between 18 and 49 years of age. Different laboratories and diverse techniques were used to prepare libraries and sequence TCR repertoires, to increase sequencing depth and limit assay-specific biases. The study deeply sequenced blood TCR repertoires of five healthy adults to estimate repertoire size and the extent of clonotype sharing between individuals. Each donor's leukapheresis produced roughly between roughly 0.85 and 10 billion PBMCs. For each donor, CD4 naive and CD4 memory were each given three plates, CD8 naive was given two plates, and CD8 memory was given one plate.

Donors were healthy HIV-negative adults with no recently reported acute infections or vaccinations. Every donor was a Caucasian adult residing in Nashville, Tennessee, USA. CD4+ T cells were enriched by magnetic negative selection, after which naive cells were positively selected on CD45RA and the negative fraction was taken as the memory subset. Blood was collected by leukapheresis, and PBMCs were isolated by Ficoll-Histopaque density gradient centrifugation and then cryopreserved in liquid nitrogen vapor phase. Analytical flow cytometry was used to check the purity and quantity of each magnetically sorted T cell population. Genomic DNA was isolated from every sorted fraction and measured by UV absorbance on a Nanodrop 2000c. The study at large found these results: Because the study included only a small number of donors, the genetic and exposure-history diversity represented was limited. Naive subsets generally had larger estimated clonotype richness than memory subsets. Rarefaction of sorted-subset datasets indicated incomplete sequencing despite the large sequencing depth. Pairwise subsampling led to the expectation that sequencing depth would affect the degree of clonotype sharing among donors. Sampling was restricted to blood, and TCR repertoires in tissues likely differ from the TCR repertoires found in blood. Compared with non-shared clonotypes, clonotypes shared by all four sorted-subset donors had higher generation probabilities. Sharing across a handful of donors was observed for around 4.8% of naive CD4, about 4% of naive CD8, 2% to 2.5% of memory CD4, and roughly 0.4% of memory CD8 clonotypes.

Counted from cysteine to phenylalanine, this CDR3 has 14 amino acids. Only the CDR3 DNA is retained, 42 bases long and in frame from the first base. Ends trimmed: V by 6 bases, J by 0 bases; bases unmatched to a gene: 3. Reading the germline V gene gives CDR1 SGHDN and CDR2 FVKESK. TCR CDR3 regions were amplified from genomic DNA by multiplex PCR using the deep immunoSEQ assay. For each cell subset, the extracted genomic DNA was distributed evenly across all wells of several immunoSEQ 96-well plates, and each plate served as one replicate. For sorted subsets, roughly 200 ng genomic DNA, equal to 30,000 or so T cell genomes, was loaded into each replicate PCR. Purified libraries were quantified with a Qubit 3.0 fluorometer, sized on a Bioanalyzer 2100, and re-quantified with the KAPA Library Quantification kit. Every immunoSEQ 96-well plate was sequenced on a separate single-read 150-cycle Illumina NextSeq 550 flow cell. The authors processed their data as follows. Because the immunoSEQ output held only junctional sequences and lacked quality scores, the filtering could not match the filtering applied to full-length reads. To assign V/J genes and CDR3, sequences were annotated using PyIR, a Python wrapper for IgBLAST v1.9, with IMGT germline references. Any read was removed if the V/J assignment was weak (E-value above 1e-6), the CDR3 was missing, or the read contained stop codons, out-of-frame junctions, or ambiguous translated residues. V3J clonotypes were defined as sequences sharing an identical inferred V gene, J gene, and CDR3 amino acid sequence. Percentage overlap between repertoires was computed as shared unique clonotypes divided by the size of the smaller repertoire. Richness of each repertoire was evaluated using RTK rarefaction, the Chao1 estimator, and Recon v2.1 estimates of unobserved clonotypes. OLGA was used to compute generation probabilities for all TCRbeta clonotypes that the gDNA method yielded from a handful of donors. The clones in this table, taken by TCRdb from immuneACCESS, are in-frame only. Not every clone is retained; where verified, under half of the shortfall comes from an unresolved V gene, and the cause of the rest is unknown. D and trimming come from the DNA, and the V and J calls and clone size come from that table. This sample has 300,000 to 400,000 clones in its table, and around 67% of those were observed once. Of the sample, 10% is held by the ten largest clones.

Concerning this clone: The target of this receptor is not known. No much larger clone exists at a distance of one base, and base qualities are not known.

Sequencing input: memory CD4+ T cells sorted from blood. The cell subset or site label for this specimen denotes: CD45RA-negative fraction. The origin of this receptor is a man aged 25-45 years in good health. The V gene is TRBV14 and the J gene is TRBJ2-7; 9 bases in between match TRBD2. Here is the DNA: TGTGCCAGCAGTCGTAGCGGGAGCTCCTACGAGCAGTACTTC. Its amino acids are CASSRSGSSYEQYF. The full variable domain, completed from the reference TRBV14 and TRBJ2-7 proteins outside the CDR3, reads EAGVTQFPSHSVIEKGQTVTLRCDPISGHDNLYWYRRVMGKEIKFLLHFVKESKQDESGMPNNRFLAERTGGTYSTLKVQPAELEDSGVYFCASSRSGSSYEQYFGPGTRLTVT.